This T cell receptor beta chain emerged from a study of blood T cell repertoires in COVID-19 (TCRdb year 2020). Looking at the study overall: The collaborator samples originated in the United States, Italy and Spain and spanned the acute and convalescent phases of COVID-19. The samples were drawn from the first 160 participants of the ongoing ImmuneRACE study and from 950 to 1,500 subjects provided by 6 global collaborators. The material from the prospective study consisted of cDNA or gDNA derived from T cells, B-cell-depleted T cells, or PBMCs. The repertoires were released in a freely available public database intended as a resource for research on the immune response to SARS-CoV-2. The sample metadata nearly always contained a de-identified subject ID, COVID-19 status, age in years and sex. Where HLA class I and class II types were available, the types were taken from metadata supplied by the sample provider, not from assay-based typing. Subjects who had been exposed to COVID-19, were actively infected with it, or had recovered from it provided the deeply sampled blood TCRbeta repertoires that made up the dataset. Here is what the overall study found, with its caveats: Clinical and demographic metadata were provided uncurated, with the amount varying by source and participant.

Concerning this clone itself: There is no known antigen for this receptor. Base qualities were left out, and no much larger clone turns up one base away.

Each collaborating institution followed its own protocols to collect whole blood in K2EDTA tubes. For TCRbeta analysis, collaborators shipped samples in one of three forms: frozen whole blood, isolated PBMCs, or DNA extracted from either of those sample types. TCRbeta CDR3 regions were amplified from genomic DNA using the immunoSEQ Assay, a bias-controlled multiplex PCR. The source study handled its data this way. Within the assay, amplification of reference gene primers was used to estimate how many nucleated cells each sample contained. Sequence reads were collapsed and filtered to measure the absolute abundance of every unique TCRbeta CDR3 rearrangement. For each sample, productive Simpson clonality was calculated by taking the square root of Simpson's diversity index across productive rearrangements. TCRdb retrieved this table from immuneACCESS and kept in-frame rearrangements only. Not all clones are present; in checked studies, unresolved V genes account for under half, and no reason is known for the remainder. V and J calls and clone size come straight from that table; D and trimming were deduced from the DNA. In this sample the table shows some 180,000 clones, 88% of which occur a single time. Approximately 5.5% of the sample is taken by the ten largest.

The CDR3 starts with the cysteine, ends with the phenylalanine, and has 14 residues. The only DNA kept is the CDR3, 42 bases in frame from the first base. Taken from the germline V gene (reference sequence), the CDR1 and CDR2 loops are MNHNY and SVGAGI. V lost 0 bases and J lost 8 bases; the stretch between them is 13 bases long. This sequence originates from a man aged 35 to 55 with active or convalescent COVID-19. The chain uses TRBV6-6 and TRBJ1-2; the D region possibly corresponds to TRBD1 (5 bases align). What was sequenced was peripheral blood. The CDR3 region: CASSYSNGDSGYTF. Read as DNA, the sequence is TGTGCCAGCAGTTACTCGAACGGGGACTCGGGCTACACCTTC.